This T cell receptor beta chain derives from a study of CXCR3-negative and CXCR3-positive naive CD8 T cells. Study outcomes and limitations: Naive cells, whether CXCR3-negative or CXCR3-positive, had similar TRBV-TRBJ usage, while memory cells differed. Relative to CXCR3-negative naive cells, CXCR3-positive naive cells had more hydrophobic TRB CDR3s. TCR strength was inferred from TRB CDR3 properties, while surface CD5 was comparable between naive subsets.

Details on this clonotype: Antigen: not known.

Using triplicate sorts, 300,000 cells were collected each time from every CD8+ T cell subset. Naive CD8+ T cells showed a CD45RO-CCR7+CD27+CD95- phenotype. This CDR3 contains 16 residues. In preparing the TRB cDNA libraries, 5' RACE with UMI labels was used. TCRdb reprocessed the 5' RACE reads; each CDR3 protein has one entry and no DNA is given. This sample's clone table lists under 90,000 distinct CDR3 sequences. This receptor was identified in a human donor in good health. Some clones in this sample may be carry-over from other donors' samples. V usage is TRBV21-1 and J usage is TRBJ2-7; the D call of TRBD1 rests on TCRdb alone, since no DNA is present to check it. TRBV21-1 is shown as a pseudogene. Sequencing was performed on naive CXCR3+ CD8+ T cells from blood. Subset specified: CD45RO-CCR7+CD27+CD95- naive CD8+ T cells expressing CXCR3 (TNR3+). CDR3 sequence: CASSKADKGRGYEQYF.